This passage covers 8 T cell receptor beta chains from one sample sequenced in a study of cytomegalovirus exposure and HLA in healthy donors. PCR was performed using 60 Vbeta and 13 Jbeta primers. The data were produced by immunoSEQ multiplex PCR, yet TCRdb's version contains in-frame clones alone and is incomplete. The table shows 150,000 to 200,000 clones, with 70% to 90% occurring only once. The source material was PBMCs. The receptors derive from a man in his late teens or twenties in good health and CMV-seropositive.

The V gene is TRBV30, the J gene TRBJ1-2, with 7 bases matching TRBD1. CDR3 length equals 15 residues. CDR1 GTSNPN and CDR2 SVGIG come from the germline V gene (reference sequence). For the CDR3, the DNA is TGTGTCTCCTCGGGCAGGGGGTGGGGATCGTATGGCTACACCTTC. Its protein is CVSSGRGWGSYGYTF.

This chain uses TRBV5-4 with TRBJ1-5; 8 positions agree with TRBD1. Germline V gives CDR1 SGHNT, CDR2 YYREEE (reference sequence). J was trimmed by 7 bases and V by 3 bases; bases with no gene match: 3. This CDR3 contains 13 residues. CDR3 sequence: CASSSDRGQPQHF. CDR3 DNA: TGTGCCAGCAGCTCTGACAGGGGACAGCCCCAGCATTTT.

The chain links TRBV5-1 to TRBJ2-7; D might be TRBD1 (6 bases). The V gene lost 3 bases and the J gene lost 1 base, with 8 bases spanning the gap. Germline CDR1 SGHRS, CDR2 YFSETQ. This CDR3 has 13 amino acids. The CDR3 protein is CASSWTVSYEQYF. CDR3 DNA: TGCGCCAGCAGCTGGACAGTTTCCTACGAGCAGTACTTC.

J is TRBJ2-7 and V is TRBV12-5; the match to TRBD1 covers 8 bases. The CDR3 is 16 amino acids. Germline lookup yields CDR1 LGHNT and CDR2 FRNRAP. The V gene end was trimmed by 1 base and the J gene end by 4 bases; junction bases not matched to a gene: 9. The CDR3 spells CASGLAGGASLYEQYF. The CDR3 DNA reads TGTGCTAGTGGTTTGGCAGGGGGCGCTTCGTTATACGAGCAGTACTTC.

The sample holds one count of this clone. The genes are TRBV27 and TRBJ1-5; the match to TRBD1 covers 9 bases. Germline V lookup: CDR1 MNHEY, CDR2 SMNVEV (reference sequence). CDR3 length equals 15 residues. After removal of 4 bases from V and 6 bases from J, the junction contained 7 bases not matched to a gene. The CDR3 is CASSSTGGSGQPQHF. CDR3 coding DNA: TGTGCCAGCAGTTCCACAGGGGGCTCGGGTCAGCCCCAGCATTTT.

The chain recombines TRBV19 with TRBJ2-2, with 9 bases lining up with TRBD2. The CDR3 is made up of 18 amino acids. CDR1 LNHDA and CDR2 SQIVND come from the germline V gene (reference sequence). The J segment lost 0 bases and the V segment lost 7 bases, leaving 12 bases of the junction unmatched. CDR3 residues: CASKVRLAGPSNTGELFF. In DNA, the CDR3 is TGTGCCAGTAAAGTTCGGCTAGCGGGGCCTTCGAACACCGGGGAGCTGTTTTTT.

The chain recombines TRBV5-8 with TRBJ1-5, with 8 bases matching TRBD1. The CDR3 is 20 residues long. Trimming cost V 4 bases and J 0 bases; bases outside gene matches: 18. CDR1 is SGHTS and CDR2 is YDEGEE in the germline V gene. This CDR3 reads CASSESRWTGITDSNQPQHF. The CDR3 coding sequence is TGTGCCAGCAGCGAGAGCCGTTGGACAGGGATTACAGATAGCAATCAGCCCCAGCATTTT.

V and J are TRBV7-9 and TRBJ2-7, with 9 nucleotides matching TRBD1. V gave up 6 bases and J gave up 4 bases; unmatched junction bases: 4. This CDR3 has 13 amino acids. Germline assignment: CDR1 SEHNR and CDR2 FQNEAQ (reference sequence). CDR3 region: CASSTGQGYEQYF. CDR3 in DNA: TGTGCCAGCAGTACGGGACAGGGTTACGAGCAGTACTTC. Together with reference TRBV7-9 and TRBJ2-7, the CDR3 gives the full variable domain: DTGVSQNPRHKITKRGQNVTFRCDPISEHNRLYWYRQTLGQGPEFLTYFQNEAQLEKSRLLSDRFSAERPKGSFSTLEIQRTEQGDSAMYLCASSTGQGYEQYFGPGTRLTVT.